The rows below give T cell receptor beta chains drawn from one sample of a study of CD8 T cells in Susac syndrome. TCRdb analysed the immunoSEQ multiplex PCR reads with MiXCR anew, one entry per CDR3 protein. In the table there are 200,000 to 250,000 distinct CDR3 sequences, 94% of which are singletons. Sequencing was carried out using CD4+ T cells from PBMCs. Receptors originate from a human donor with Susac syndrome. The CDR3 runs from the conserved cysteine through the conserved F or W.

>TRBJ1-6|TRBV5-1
CASSLVLDNSPLHF
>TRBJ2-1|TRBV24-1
CATSERAPYNEQFF
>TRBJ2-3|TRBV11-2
CASSGTSGGTDTQYF
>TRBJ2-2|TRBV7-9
CASSLAPRDTGELFF
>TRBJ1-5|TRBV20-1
CSARGDIDQPQHF
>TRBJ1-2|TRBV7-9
CASSDNVQRYGYTF
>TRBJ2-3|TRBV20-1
CSARPTSGAIDTQYF
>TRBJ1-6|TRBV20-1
CSAFAGTGDSPLHF
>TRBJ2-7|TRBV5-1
CASSLGDGFYEQYF
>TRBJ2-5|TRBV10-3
CAISEASRYQETQYF
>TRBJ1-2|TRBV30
CAWSVFLDRENGYTF
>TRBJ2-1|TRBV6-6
CASRRELFNEQFF
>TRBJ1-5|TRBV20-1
CSANPGGLQPQHF
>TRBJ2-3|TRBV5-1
CASSFPSSGDTQYF
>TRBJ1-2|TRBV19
CASSRTGDGYTF
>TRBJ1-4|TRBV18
CASSPGGNPEKLFF